The present entry profiles one T cell receptor (beta chain) with its context. Trimming cost V 2 bases and J 6 bases; bases outside gene matches: 15. The V gene's germline CDR1 is LGHNA and CDR2 YNFKEQ. The length of the CDR3 is 19 residues. The record originates from a study of blood T cell repertoires in COVID-19. Per the authors' pipeline: Amplified reference gene primers provided the basis for estimating nucleated cell counts. Measured with immunoSEQ multiplex PCR; TCRdb has only the in-frame clones, and not every one. The DNA was the basis for D and trimming; V, J and clone size are from that table. The sample has over 250,000 clones, approximately 85% seen once.

The receptor was derived from a human donor in a cohort sampled during active COVID-19. The chain employs TRBV4-2 and TRBJ2-1, with 11 bases aligning to TRBD1. Specimen: peripheral blood. CDR3 nucleotide sequence: TGTGCCAGCAGCCAATCGGGAACGATCGGGACAGGGGGAATCAATGAGCAGTTCTTC. Residues: CASSQSGTIGTGGINEQFF.